The T cell receptor (beta chain) described here comes from a study of molecular identifiers for immune sequencing clone quantification. Study background: Replicates involved a five-way split of RNA from approximately 20,000 or 98,000 naive CD8 cells, with sequencing of four.

This clonotype was found many times. Its antigen is still unknown. TCRdb redid the calling of the PCR reads with MiXCR, one entry per CDR3 protein. The sample includes about 640,000 distinct CDR3 sequences, just under 20% of them seen just once. Overall study findings and caveats: Under 1% of molecules in naive cells, but over 97% of effector molecules, belonged to clones above 20 RNA copies.

The sequenced sample was naive CD8+ T cells from blood, with Jurkat cell RNA spiked in. The sample's subset: FACS-sorted CD8+CD4-CCR7+CD45RA+ naive T cells. This clonotype was obtained from a human donor in good health. Some libraries in this study had Jurkat cell RNA spiked in.

The CDR3 region has the DNA TGTGCCAGCAGCGCCCTCGGGCGACCGGGGGCAGATACGCAGTATTTT. Protein product: CASSALGRPGADTQYF. The chain uses TRBV11-1 and TRBJ2-3, with D possibly being TRBD2 (6 bases). Trimming took off 5 bases at V and 4 bases at J, with 19 bases between the two ends. The CDR3 length is 16 residues. Germline lookup yields CDR1 SGHAT and CDR2 FQDESV (reference sequence).